This T cell receptor beta chain was recovered during a study of CD8+ T cells in alopecia areata. The study, taken as a whole, reports: Patients shared TCRs less clearly than mice did, possibly for HLA-related reasons. Relative to normal scalp, lesional scalp, especially alopecia totalis/universalis, showed higher clonality.

With regard to this clone: Its antigen is unidentified.

cDNA reverse transcribed from extracted RNA served as the sequencing template. TCRdb keeps only in-frame clones here, not all; method: immunoSEQ multiplex PCR. The sample contains about 110,000 clones, under 65% of which appear only once. CDR1 is DFQATT and CDR2 is SNEGSKA in the germline V gene (reference sequence). Trimming left V 4 bases short and J 8 bases short, with 8 bases between. CDR3 length: 10 residues. Collection of lesional scalp punch biopsies and peripheral blood was performed in alopecia areata patients. T lymphocytes (CD4+ and CD8+) were sorted from PBMCs. The V gene is TRBV20-1, the J gene TRBJ1-1; D possibly corresponds to TRBD1 (5 bases). This sequence originates from a human donor with alopecia areata. The sequencing sample was made of NKG2D-low CD8+ T cells sorted from blood. The CDR3 sequence is CSAKWTEAFF. The CDR3 nucleotides are TGCAGTGCTAAGTGGACAGAAGCTTTCTTT.